The 26 T cell receptor beta chains given below trace back to one sample, sequenced in a study of cytomegalovirus exposure and HLA in healthy donors. PCR involved 60 Vbeta and 13 Jbeta primers. Data came from immunoSEQ multiplex PCR; TCRdb stores just in-frame clones and leaves some out. Of around 150,000 clones listed, 70% to 80% are singletons. The specimen was PBMCs. These receptors came from a man aged 55 to 70 in good health and CMV-seronegative.

V and J are TRBV10-1 and TRBJ2-4, with D maybe TRBD1 (5 bases). Germline CDR1 WNHNN, CDR2 SYGVQD (reference sequence). V shed 3 bases and J shed 9 bases, with 15 bases lying between them. The CDR3 is 14 residues long. CDR3 coding DNA: TGCGCCAGCAGTGACCCAGGGCTTTGGGGCATTCAGTACTTC. It encodes CASSDPGLWGIQYF.

The chain uses TRBV5-8 and TRBJ2-3, with 8 bases that match TRBD1. The V gene end was trimmed by 4 bases and the J gene end by 5 bases; junction bases not matched to a gene: 6. This CDR3 spans 14 amino acids. CDR1 is SGHTS, CDR2 YDEGEE, per germline. The CDR3 spells CASSVDRAGDTQYF. The CDR3 DNA reads TGTGCCAGCAGCGTGGACAGGGCGGGAGATACGCAGTATTTT.

The chain links TRBV7-2 to TRBJ2-2; TRBD1 matches at 10 bases. Germline V gene data show CDR1 as SGHTA and CDR2 as FQGNSA. Trimming cost V 5 bases and J 5 bases; bases outside gene matches: 5. The CDR3 contains 15 residues. The CDR3 region has the DNA TGTGCCAGCAGCACAGACAGGGGGCGTACCGGGGAGCTGTTTTTT. Protein sequence: CASSTDRGRTGELFF.

This sequence joins TRBV30 and TRBJ2-1, with TRBD2 matching 13 bases. This CDR3 has 16 amino acids. The germline V gene has CDR1 GTSNPN and CDR2 SVGIG (reference sequence). J lost 9 bases, V lost 6 bases, and 14 bases had no gene match. The CDR3 coding sequence is TGTGCCTGCTCACCCGGGACTAGCGGGGAAAAGGGTGAGCAGTTCTTC. Translation gives CACSPGTSGEKGEQFF.

This chain uses TRBV9 with TRBJ2-7; unclear D gene. CDR3 length: 12 amino acids. Germline lookup yields CDR1 SGDLS and CDR2 YYNGEE. V lost 6 bases and J lost 4, with 11 bases in between. As DNA, the CDR3 is TGTGCCAGCATTCAGGCCACATACGAGCAGTACTTC. Its protein product is CASIQATYEQYF.

This clone was observed once. The V and J genes are TRBV7-9 and TRBJ1-2; D call uncertain. V lost 4 bases to trimming and J lost 1 base, with 16 bases between them. The CDR3 consists of 16 residues. Germline CDR1 SEHNR, CDR2 FQNEAQ (reference sequence). As DNA, the CDR3 is TGTGCCAGCAGCTCTAACTCCTTCAGGATTAACTATGGCTACACCTTC. Translation gives CASSSNSFRINYGYTF.

V and J are TRBV19 and TRBJ1-1; unclear D gene. Germline loops: CDR1 LNHDA, CDR2 SQIVND (reference sequence). Trimming cost V 9 bases and J 4 bases, with 15 bases left between them. The CDR3 runs to 13 residues. The CDR3 DNA reads TGTGCCAGCCTCGGCGGGGTGGGCACTGAAGCTTTCTTT. Its protein is CASLGGVGTEAFF.

The chain uses TRBV29-1 and TRBJ2-7; TRBD1 matches at 7 bases. Germline loops: CDR1 SQVTM, CDR2 ANQGSEA. The V segment lost 6 bases and the J segment 6 bases; nucleotides outside the gene matches: 8. The CDR3 length is 12 residues. CDR3 nucleotides: TGCAGCGTCGATGAACAGGGGTCCGAGCAGTACTTC. This translates into CSVDEQGSEQYF.

V and J are TRBV9 and TRBJ1-5; D may be TRBD1 (6 bases). CDR3 size: 15 residues. Germline values: CDR1 SGDLS, CDR2 YYNGEE. Trimming cost V 5 bases and J 0 bases, with 12 bases left between them. CDR3 bases: TGTGCCAGCAGTAGGGGGGGCGATAGCAATCAGCCCCAGCATTTT. Protein product: CASSRGGDSNQPQHF.

The genes are TRBV7-9 and TRBJ2-5; 7 bases line up with TRBD2. TRBJ2-7 explains the end of the DNA better; the J call may be wrong. This CDR3 has 14 residues. Germline CDR1 SEHNR, CDR2 FQNEAQ (reference sequence). CDR3 in amino acids: CASSPRRGVNEQYF. DNA for the CDR3: TGTGCCAGCAGCCCACGCCGGGGGGTCAACGAGCAGTACTTC.

This clone was detected a few times. This rearrangement joins TRBV5-1 to TRBJ2-1; tentative D call: TRBD2 (6 bases). From germline, CDR1 is SGHRS and CDR2 YFSETQ. This CDR3 is built from 16 residues. V was pared by 0 bases and J by 0 bases, with 10 bases between. Here the CDR3 reads CASSLGGLSSYNEQFF. In nucleotides, the CDR3 is TGCGCCAGCAGCTTGGGGGGACTGAGCTCCTACAATGAGCAGTTCTTC. The complete variable domain, with remaining parts taken from reference TRBV5-1 and TRBJ2-1, reads KAGVTQTPRYLIKTRGQQVTLSCSPISGHRSVSWYQQTPGQGLQFLFEYFSETQRNKGNFPGRFSGRQFSNSRSEMNVSTLELGDSALYLCASSLGGLSSYNEQFFGPGTRLTVL.

Concerning this clone: Distinct nucleotide sequences in the sample also encode this CDR3. The genes are TRBV7-2 and TRBJ1-1; 9 bases are a match to TRBD1. The CDR3 covers 13 residues. The trim removed 3 bases at V and 4 bases at J, leaving 0 bases unmatched. From germline, CDR1 is SGHTA and CDR2 FQGNSA. The CDR3 nucleotides read TGTGCCAGCAGCTTGGACAGGGGCACTGAAGCTTTCTTT. Translation: CASSLDRGTEAFF.

The genes are TRBV7-8 and TRBJ2-7; 7 bases fit TRBD2. With 4 bases clipped from V and 1 base from J, the junction kept 13 bases outside the gene matches. The CDR3 is made up of 17 amino acids. Germline CDR1 SGHVS, CDR2 FQNEAQ. The CDR3, as DNA: TGTGCCAGCAGCTCGCCCGCAATAGCGGGCTTATCCTACGAGCAGTACTTC. The encoded protein is CASSSPAIAGLSYEQYF. The full variable domain, rest sourced from reference TRBV7-8 and TRBJ2-7, is GAGVSQSPRYKVAKRGQDVALRCDPISGHVSLFWYQQALGQGPEFLTYFQNEAQLDKSGLPSDRFFAERPEGSVSTLKIQRTQQEDSAVYLCASSSPAIAGLSYEQYFGPGTRLTVT.

The chain recombines TRBV30 with TRBJ1-2; D uncertain. The CDR3 sequence is 13 residues long. Germline V gene lookup returns CDR1 GTSNPN and CDR2 SVGIG (reference sequence). Between the trimmed V and J ends, which lost 6 bases and 1 base, there was a span of 12 bases. CDR3 sequence (DNA): TGTGCCTGCACCCGAGGGATTAACTATGGCTACACCTTC. Amino acid sequence: CACTRGINYGYTF.

As for this clone: One end of the junction varies from germline; a read error may be responsible. V is TRBV15 and J is TRBJ1-5; D unclear. The CDR3 has 14 residues. Germline V gene sequence: CDR1 LNHNV, CDR2 YYDKDF (reference sequence). In DNA form, the CDR3 reads TGTGCCACCAGCGGAGAACGGGGTCGACAGCCCCAGCATTTT. Its protein product is CATSGERGRQPQHF.

The chain uses TRBV9 and TRBJ2-1; 9 bases map to TRBD2. The CDR3 has 16 amino acids. V dropped 2 bases and J dropped 3; count of bases not matched to a gene: 6. Germline CDR1 SGDLS, CDR2 YYNGEE. CDR3 sequence reads: CASSVLAGPIYNEQFF. CDR3 DNA: TGTGCCAGCAGCGTGCTAGCGGGGCCCATCTACAATGAGCAGTTCTTC.

This sequence joins TRBV7-3 and TRBJ2-4; TRBD1 matches 10 bases. CDR3 length equals 15 residues. J was trimmed by 5 bases and V by 2 bases; bases with no gene match: 3. Germline assignment: CDR1 SGHTA and CDR2 FQGTGA. The CDR3 reads CASSLGTGEENIQYF. Written as DNA, the CDR3 is TGTGCCAGCAGCTTAGGGACAGGGGAGGAAAACATTCAGTACTTC.

The chain is built from TRBV6-6 and TRBJ2-7; D remains ambiguous. V gave up 5 bases and J gave up 8 bases, with 10 bases separating them. The germline V gene encodes CDR1 MNHNY and CDR2 SVGAGI (reference sequence). The CDR3 covers 11 residues. CDR3 DNA: TGTGCCAGCAGTCCCGGAGTAAAGCAGTACTTC. Its protein product is CASSPGVKQYF.

This clone showed up just a few times. The V gene is TRBV7-2, the J gene TRBJ2-3, with 8 nucleotides matching TRBD1. The CDR3 is made up of 16 amino acids. Trimming cost V 4 bases and J 1 base; bases outside gene matches: 7. Germline V gene sequence: CDR1 SGHTA, CDR2 FQGNSA. The CDR3 spells CASSSDRASGTDTQYF. In DNA, the CDR3 is TGTGCCAGCAGCTCGGACAGGGCGAGCGGCACAGATACGCAGTATTTT.

The chain employs TRBV7-2 and TRBJ2-3; 9 bases line up with TRBD2. CDR1 is SGHTA and CDR2 is FQGNSA in the germline V gene. The V and J ends lost 0 bases and 2 bases, in that order; junction bases with no gene match: 3. CDR3 length: 16 residues. The CDR3 sequence is CASSLASGGFTDTQYF. The CDR3 nucleotides are TGTGCCAGCAGCTTAGCTAGCGGGGGCTTCACAGATACGCAGTATTTT.

A single count supports this clone. The rearrangement joins TRBV30 to TRBJ1-4, with 8 nucleotides matching TRBD1. V lost 3 bases to trimming and J lost 5 bases; unmatched junction nucleotides: 5. Germline V lookup: CDR1 GTSNPN, CDR2 SVGIG (reference sequence). The CDR3 is made up of 14 amino acids. CDR3 in DNA: TGTGCCTGGAGCCTCGACAGGGGCAATGAAAAACTGTTTTTT. This translates into CAWSLDRGNEKLFF.

V is TRBV11-2 and J is TRBJ2-1; tentatively, D is TRBD2 (5 bases). Germline CDR1 and CDR2: SGHAT and FQNNGV. The CDR3 runs to 16 residues. V lost 3 bases and J lost 4, with 16 bases in between. The CDR3 here is CASSFPEAGSYNEQFF. As DNA, the CDR3 is TGTGCCAGCAGCTTCCCCGAGGCTGGGAGTTACAATGAGCAGTTCTTC.

The V call is TRBV28, the J call TRBJ2-7; 7 nucleotides align to TRBD2. The CDR3 loop spans 15 amino acids. Germline V gives CDR1 MDHEN, CDR2 SYDVKM. V shed 2 bases, J shed 4 bases, and the junction held 8 bases outside the gene matches. The CDR3 region has the DNA TGTGCCAGCAGTTTACGGGGAGGGCCTGTTTACGAGCAGTACTTC. Amino acids: CASSLRGGPVYEQYF.

In its sample, this clone was seen a few times. CDR3 bases: TGCGCCAGCAGGAGGACCCTCCGGGACAGAAGAATGAACACTGAAGCTTTCTTT. This sequence encodes CASRRTLRDRRMNTEAFF. J is TRBJ1-1 and V is TRBV4-1; 7 nucleotides line up with TRBD1. Per the germline V gene, CDR1 is MGHRA and CDR2 is YSYEKL. The CDR3 totals 18 residues. V shed 6 bases, J shed 0 bases, and the junction held 16 bases outside the gene matches.

This rearrangement joins TRBV11-2 to TRBJ1-5; tentatively, D is TRBD1 (6 bases). V lost 5 bases and J 3 bases, leaving 11 bases between the germline ends. CDR1 is SGHAT and CDR2 is FQNNGV in the germline V gene. This CDR3 is 14 amino acids long. The CDR3 DNA reads TGTGCCAGCAGCCATGACAGGAACAATCAGCCCCAGCATTTT. Protein product: CASSHDRNNQPQHF.

Relative to its sample, this clone is medium-sized. The V gene is TRBV7-9, the J gene TRBJ2-1, with TRBD2 identical over 13 bases. Germline V gene data show CDR1 as SEHNR and CDR2 as FQNEAQ (reference sequence). There are 15 residues in the CDR3. Unmatched junction bases numbered 2, after V lost 5 bases and J lost 4 bases. DNA for the CDR3: TGTGCCAGCAGCGAGACTAGCGGGGGGTACAATGAGCAGTTCTTC. It codes for CASSETSGGYNEQFF. The complete variable domain, with remaining parts taken from reference TRBV7-9 and TRBJ2-1, reads DTGVSQNPRHKITKRGQNVTFRCDPISEHNRLYWYRQTLGQGPEFLTYFQNEAQLEKSRLLSDRFSAERPKGSFSTLEIQRTEQGDSAMYLCASSETSGGYNEQFFGPGTRLTVL.